Given below is one T cell receptor (beta chain) in context. The sample comes from a study of blood T cell repertoires in COVID-19. Study-wide context: The samples span acute and convalescent COVID-19 from the United States, Italy and Spain.

Per the study methods: It was from reference gene primer amplification that nucleated cell counts were estimated. Assay: immunoSEQ multiplex PCR; the TCRdb copy retains only in-frame clones and omits some. For V, J and clone size, that table is used; D and trimming come from the DNA. Of 170,000 or so clones listed, approximately 86% were seen once; the top ten hold about 2.6%. V lost 11 bases, J lost 1 base, and 8 bases lay in between. Germline-derived CDR1 and CDR2 are MGHRA and YSYEKL. This CDR3 is 12 amino acids long. The V call is TRBV4-1, the J call TRBJ1-4; no firm D call. This sequence was found in a man aged 40-55 years with active or convalescent COVID-19. Material for sequencing was peripheral blood. CDR3: CASTGTNEKLFF. The CDR3 DNA follows: TGCGCCTCCACGGGAACTAATGAAAAACTGTTTTTT.